Following are 4 T cell receptor beta chains from one sample sequenced in a study of beta chain features in type 1 diabetes. Since all of the isolated RNA was reverse transcribed, expressed TCRB transcripts were what got sequenced. The data were produced by immunoSEQ multiplex PCR, yet TCRdb's version contains in-frame clones alone and is incomplete. The sample has 810,000 or so clones, roughly 15% seen once. What was sequenced was naive CD4+ T cells from blood. The receptors come from a woman aged 18-29 years in good health.

V gene TRBV5-4 combines with J gene TRBJ2-1; tentatively, D is TRBD1 or TRBD2 (5 bases each). Germline V lookup: CDR1 SGHNT, CDR2 YYREEE (reference sequence). The CDR3 is 18 residues long. Trimming pared 1 base from V and 8 bases from J, leaving 25 bases between. CDR3 sequence reads: CASSLILAGTFIRDEQFF. The CDR3 coding sequence is TGTGCCAGCAGCTTGATTCTCGCGGGCACCTTCATCAGGGATGAGCAGTTCTTC.

This clone has just a few counts. The chain links TRBV7-8 to TRBJ2-2, with 13 bases fitting TRBD2. The CDR3 runs 17 residues. Per the germline V gene, CDR1 is SGHVS and CDR2 is FQNEAQ. The ends lost 3 bases at V and 4 bases at J; junction bases unmatched: 5. CDR3 sequence reads: CASSFQLAGGATGELFF. The DNA for the CDR3 is TGTGCCAGCAGCTTTCAACTAGCGGGAGGGGCCACCGGGGAGCTGTTTTTT. Supplemented by reference TRBV7-8 and TRBJ2-2, the full variable domain reads GAGVSQSPRYKVAKRGQDVALRCDPISGHVSLFWYQQALGQGPEFLTYFQNEAQLDKSGLPSDRFFAERPEGSVSTLKIQRTQQEDSAVYLCASSFQLAGGATGELFFGEGSRLTVL.

This clone was picked up one time. V usage is TRBV21-1 and J usage is TRBJ1-1. TRBV21-1 is tagged as a pseudogene. This CDR3 has 20 residues. The CDR3 region is CASSTKSGSGGDVMNTEAFF. The CDR3 DNA reads TGTGCCAGCAGCACTAAAAGCGGGTCGGGAGGCGACGTTATGAACACTGAAGCTTTCTTT.

This clone was counted a few times. The gene calls are TRBV28 and TRBJ2-5; the D is unclear. There are 11 residues in the CDR3. Germline values: CDR1 MDHEN, CDR2 SYDVKM. V lost 2 bases, J lost 10 bases, and 8 bases lay in between. The CDR3 here is CASSLQSGQYF. The CDR3 DNA sequence: TGTGCCAGCAGTTTACAGTCTGGCCAGTACTTC.